This T cell receptor beta chain was found in a study of cytotoxic CD8 clonotypes in ibrutinib-treated CLL. Study-wide context: Response samples came after a median roughly twelve months of treatment, range 6 to 36. Study-wide results and limits: The clonality went up when patients responded to ibrutinib and dropped back toward baseline at progression. Baseline clonality was higher than in age-matched healthy donors and moved in step with circulating CD8+ T-cell counts.

The CDR3 covers 13 residues. Trimming pared 0 bases from V and 4 bases from J, leaving 7 bases between. From germline, CDR1 is GTSNPN and CDR2 SVGIG (reference sequence). The repertoire was sequenced with immunoSEQ multiplex PCR; TCRdb's copy has only in-frame clones and lacks some. The profile shows 140,000 to 150,000 clones, about 70% of them singletons. This clone is labeled medium-sized. Its antigen is not known. Other DNA sequences in the sample encode the same CDR3. The source of this sequence is a human donor with chronic lymphocytic leukemia. The J gene is TRBJ1-5, the V gene TRBV30, with D possibly being TRBD1 (5 bases). This material consisted of PBMCs, taken after 24 months of ibrutinib treatment. CDR3 region: CAWSVRGNQPQHF. CDR3 coding DNA: TGTGCCTGGAGTGTTAGGGGAAATCAGCCCCAGCATTTT.